This T cell receptor beta chain is from a study of T cells in Graves' hyperthyroidism and ophthalmopathy. TCR beta CDR3 sequences were amplified from RNA transcripts. In the first-round RT-PCR of the TCR CDR3, the HTBI primer set was used. In TCRdb, the multiplex PCR reads were re-called with MiXCR into one record per CDR3 protein. The table includes a few hundred thousand distinct CDR3 sequences, around 15% detected once. This clonotype was picked up many times. The germline gives CDR1 MNHEY, CDR2 SVGAGI. Trimming stripped 6 bases from V and 6 bases from J, with 15 bases between. This CDR3 is built from 13 residues.

The clonotype was recovered from a woman in her fifties or sixties with Graves' ophthalmopathy. The specimen was blood. The gene calls are TRBV6-5 and TRBJ2-7; no clear D. The CDR3 bases are TGTGCCAGCAGGCCCCGGGCGGTGGCCGAGCAGTACTTC. As protein: CASRPRAVAEQYF.